What follows are 11 T cell receptor beta chains derived from one specimen sequenced in a study of shared clonotypes between healthy human individuals (dated by TCRdb to 2019 to 2021). Library construction relied on the immunoSEQ multiplex PCR assay. As stored in TCRdb, this immuneACCESS dataset retains in-frame rearrangements with V and J assigned. A fraction of the clones does not appear; measured against another copy, unresolved V genes explain less than half of the discrepancy, and the remainder lacks a known reason. This sample comprises roughly 1,000,000 clones, around 78% of them detected only once. The ten most abundant clones make up approximately 0.5% of the sample. Sequencing input: memory CD4+ T cells from PBMCs. Interpreted using the paper, the cell subset or site label stands for: CD45RA-negative fraction. These receptors were taken from a man aged 18 to 30 in good health. Some clones in this sample may be carry-over from other donors' samples.

This chain links TRBV10-2 with TRBJ2-7, with D perhaps TRBD1 (6 bases). V dropped 4 bases and J dropped 3 bases, with 10 bases sitting between them. There are 13 residues in the CDR3. The germline V gene encodes CDR1 WSHSY and CDR2 SAAADI. Written as DNA, the CDR3 is TGCGCCAGCAGTGTGGACAGCTACTACGAGCAGTACTTC. It codes for CASSVDSYYEQYF.

This chain connects TRBV6-5 to TRBJ2-7; 9 bases align to TRBD1. V was clipped by 6 bases and J by 3 bases; unmatched bases: 9. In germline, CDR1 is MNHEY, CDR2 SVGAGI. This CDR3 is 15 amino acids long. The CDR3 DNA sequence: TGTGCCAGCAGAGTCACCCGGGACAGGGACTACGAGCAGTACTTC. Translating it yields CASRVTRDRDYEQYF.

J is TRBJ2-5 and V is TRBV11-2; TRBD1 might be the D (6 bases). The CDR3 covers 14 residues. Trimming removed 2 bases at V and 4 bases at J, with 11 bases between. The germline CDR1 and CDR2 sequences are SGHAT and FQNNGV. The CDR3 nucleotides read TGTGCCAGCAGCTTACAGGGGATGGGAGAGACCCAGTACTTC. Translating it yields CASSLQGMGETQYF.

This clone was seen only once. Other DNA sequences within the sample encode an identical CDR3. The V gene is TRBV20-1, the J gene TRBJ2-1, with D unresolved. The CDR3 has 11 amino acids. CDR1 DFQATT and CDR2 SNEGSKA come from the germline V gene (reference sequence). V was shortened by 1 base and J by 10 bases, with 8 bases between the two germline ends. The CDR3 DNA sequence: TGCAGTGCTAGAGGGGTTCCCGAGCAGTTCTTC. The encoded protein is CSARGVPEQFF.

This chain joins TRBV18 and TRBJ1-4, with D possibly being TRBD1 (6 bases). The V gene lost 6 bases and the J gene lost 7 bases, with 21 bases spanning the gap. Germline CDR1 KGHSH, CDR2 LQKENI. There are 16 residues in the CDR3. The CDR3 DNA follows: TGTGCCAGCTCCCCAGCGAGCAGGGGAGGACGTGAAAAACTGTTTTTT. It encodes CASSPASRGGREKLFF. The full variable domain, completed using reference TRBV18 and TRBJ1-4, is NAGVMQNPRHLVRRRGQEARLRCSPMKGHSHVYWYRQLPEEGLKFMVYLQKENIIDESGMPKERFSAEFPKEGPSILRIQQVVRGDSAAYFCASSPASRGGREKLFFGSGTQLSVL.

The chain recombines TRBV6-6 with TRBJ2-1; D possibly uses TRBD1 or TRBD2 (5 bases each). The CDR3 has 13 amino acids. The V gene's germline CDR1 is MNHNY and CDR2 SVGAGI (reference sequence). V was cut by 4 bases and J by 10 bases, with 14 bases left in between. This CDR3 reads CASSSQGASEQFF. CDR3 nucleotides: TGTGCCAGCAGTTCCCAGGGAGCTTCGGAGCAGTTCTTC.

This clone showed up many times. The V and J genes are TRBV11-2 and TRBJ1-4; a weak D match, TRBD1 (5 bases). The germline V gene encodes CDR1 SGHAT and CDR2 FQNNGV. V was cut by 3 bases and J by 10 bases, with 15 bases left in between. This CDR3 region has 14 residues. In DNA, the CDR3 is TGTGCCAGCAGCTTTCCAACCGGGGCCCCAAAACTGTTTTTT. Amino acid sequence: CASSFPTGAPKLFF.

This chain connects TRBV19 to TRBJ1-2, with 7 bases that match TRBD1. The CDR3 spans 14 residues. CDR1 LNHDA and CDR2 SQIVND come from the germline V gene (reference sequence). V shed 5 bases, J shed 4 bases, and the junction held 7 bases outside the gene matches. DNA for the CDR3: TGTGCCAGTAGTCTAGGGGGCCGGGGCTATGGCTACACCTTC. This gives the protein CASSLGGRGYGYTF. Complete variable domain (other parts from reference TRBV19 and TRBJ1-2): DGGITQSPKYLFRKEGQNVTLSCEQNLNHDAMYWYRQDPGQGLRLIYYSQIVNDFQKGDIAEGYSVSREKKESFPLTVTSAQKNPTAFYLCASSLGGRGYGYTFGSGTRLTVV.

The J gene is TRBJ2-1, the V gene TRBV5-1; the match to TRBD2 covers 9 bases. The V and J ends lost 6 bases and 4 bases, in that order; junction bases with no gene match: 8. Germline CDR1 SGHRS, CDR2 YFSETQ. The CDR3 is 15 amino acids. In DNA, the CDR3 is TGCGCCAGCACACGAGGACTAGCGAATTACAATGAGCAGTTCTTC. As protein: CASTRGLANYNEQFF. The full variable domain, rest sourced from reference TRBV5-1 and TRBJ2-1, is KAGVTQTPRYLIKTRGQQVTLSCSPISGHRSVSWYQQTPGQGLQFLFEYFSETQRNKGNFPGRFSGRQFSNSRSEMNVSTLELGDSALYLCASTRGLANYNEQFFGPGTRLTVL.

The CDR3: CASSLEQGAYYGYTF. The CDR3 bases are TGTGCCAGCAGCTTAGAACAGGGGGCCTACTATGGCTACACCTTC. The J gene is TRBJ1-2, the V gene TRBV7-2, with 9 bases lining up with TRBD1. The CDR3 loop spans 15 amino acids. V lost 1 base and J lost 3; bases outside the gene matches: 3. In germline, CDR1 is SGHTA, CDR2 FQGNSA.

Comments on this clone: The same CDR3 can be traced to other DNA sequences in this sample. The chain has TRBV5-4 and TRBJ2-5, with 15 bases fitting TRBD2. Germline V gene sequence: CDR1 SGHNT, CDR2 YYREEE (reference sequence). V shed 3 bases and J 4 bases; nucleotides not matched to a gene: 1. The CDR3 totals 15 residues. The CDR3, as DNA: TGTGCCAGCAGCTCGGGACTAGCGGGGGGAGAGACCCAGTACTTC. Protein: CASSSGLAGGETQYF.